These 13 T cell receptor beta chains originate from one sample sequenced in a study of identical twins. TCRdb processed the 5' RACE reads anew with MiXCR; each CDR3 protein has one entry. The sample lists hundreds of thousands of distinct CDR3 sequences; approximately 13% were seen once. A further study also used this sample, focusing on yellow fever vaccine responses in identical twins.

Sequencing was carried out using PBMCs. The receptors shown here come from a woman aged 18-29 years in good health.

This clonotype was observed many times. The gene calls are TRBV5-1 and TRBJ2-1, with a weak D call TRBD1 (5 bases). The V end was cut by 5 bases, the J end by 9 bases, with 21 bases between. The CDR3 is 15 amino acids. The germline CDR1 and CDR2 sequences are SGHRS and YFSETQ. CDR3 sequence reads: CASRLQVGIEAEQFF. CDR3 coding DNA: TGCGCCAGCAGGCTACAGGTAGGGATAGAGGCTGAGCAGTTCTTC.

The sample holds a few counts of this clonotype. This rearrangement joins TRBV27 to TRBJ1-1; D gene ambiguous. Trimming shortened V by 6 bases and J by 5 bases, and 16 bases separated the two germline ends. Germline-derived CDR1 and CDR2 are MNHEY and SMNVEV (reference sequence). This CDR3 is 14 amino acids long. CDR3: CASSRKVQSTEAFF. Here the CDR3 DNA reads TGTGCCAGCAGCCGTAAGGTACAGTCAACTGAAGCTTTCTTT.

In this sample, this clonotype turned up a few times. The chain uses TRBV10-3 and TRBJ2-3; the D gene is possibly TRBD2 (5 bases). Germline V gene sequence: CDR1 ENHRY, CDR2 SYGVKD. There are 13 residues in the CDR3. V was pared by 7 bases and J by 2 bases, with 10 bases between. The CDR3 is CAIKEVSTDTQYF. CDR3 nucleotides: TGTGCCATCAAGGAGGTCTCCACAGATACGCAGTATTTT.

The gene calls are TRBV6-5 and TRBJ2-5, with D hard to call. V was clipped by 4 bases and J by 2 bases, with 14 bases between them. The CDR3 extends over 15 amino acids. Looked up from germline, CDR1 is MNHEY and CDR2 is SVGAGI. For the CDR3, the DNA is TGTGCCAGCAGTTTGGGCTCCGCTGGGCAAGAGACCCAGTACTTC. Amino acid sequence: CASSLGSAGQETQYF.

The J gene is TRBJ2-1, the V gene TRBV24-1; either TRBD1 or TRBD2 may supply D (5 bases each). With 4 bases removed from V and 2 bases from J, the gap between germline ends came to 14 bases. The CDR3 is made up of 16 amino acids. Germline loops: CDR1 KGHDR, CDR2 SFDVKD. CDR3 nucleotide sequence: TGTGCCACCAGTGACAAGGGACGATTCACCTACAATGAGCAGTTCTTC. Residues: CATSDKGRFTYNEQFF.

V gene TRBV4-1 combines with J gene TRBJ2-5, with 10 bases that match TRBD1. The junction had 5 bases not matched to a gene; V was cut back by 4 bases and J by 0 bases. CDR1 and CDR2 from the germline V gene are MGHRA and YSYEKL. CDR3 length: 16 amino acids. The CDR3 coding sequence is TGCGCCAGCAGCCCAGCTGGGACAGGGGACCAAGAGACCCAGTACTTC. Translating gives CASSPAGTGDQETQYF.

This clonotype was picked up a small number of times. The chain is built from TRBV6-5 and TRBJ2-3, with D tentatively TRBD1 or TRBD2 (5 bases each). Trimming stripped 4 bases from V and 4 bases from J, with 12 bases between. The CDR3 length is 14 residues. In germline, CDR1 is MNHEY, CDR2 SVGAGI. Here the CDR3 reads CASSWDPRADTQYF. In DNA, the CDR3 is TGTGCCAGCAGTTGGGACCCCCGGGCAGATACGCAGTATTTT.

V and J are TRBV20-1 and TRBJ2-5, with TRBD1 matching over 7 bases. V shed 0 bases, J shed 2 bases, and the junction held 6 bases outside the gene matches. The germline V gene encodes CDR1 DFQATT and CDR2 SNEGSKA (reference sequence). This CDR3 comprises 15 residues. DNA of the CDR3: TGCAGTGCTAGAGATTCGGGCAGGGGGCAAGAGACCCAGTACTTC. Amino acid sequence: CSARDSGRGQETQYF.

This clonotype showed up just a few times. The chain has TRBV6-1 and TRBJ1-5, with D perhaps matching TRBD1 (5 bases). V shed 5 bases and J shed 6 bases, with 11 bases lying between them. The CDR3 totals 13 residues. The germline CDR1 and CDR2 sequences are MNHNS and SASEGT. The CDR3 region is CASSRGGGQPQHF. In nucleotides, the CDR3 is TGTGCCAGCAGTCGGGGTGGGGGTCAGCCCCAGCATTTT.

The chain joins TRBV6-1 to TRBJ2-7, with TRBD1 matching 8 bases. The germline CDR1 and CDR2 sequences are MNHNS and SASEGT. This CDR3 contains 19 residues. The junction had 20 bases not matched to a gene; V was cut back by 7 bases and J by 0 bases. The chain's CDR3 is CASTRGNRGVLGLSYEQYV. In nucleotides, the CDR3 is TGTGCCAGCACCCGAGGGAACAGGGGGGTCCTGGGACTCTCCTACGAGCAGTACGTC.

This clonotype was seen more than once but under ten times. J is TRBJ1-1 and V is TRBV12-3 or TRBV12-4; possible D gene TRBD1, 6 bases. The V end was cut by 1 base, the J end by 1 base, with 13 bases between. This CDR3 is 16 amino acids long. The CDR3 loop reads CASSLGPGQPNTEAFF. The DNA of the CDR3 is TGTGCCAGCAGTTTAGGGCCAGGACAGCCGAACACTGAAGCTTTCTTT.

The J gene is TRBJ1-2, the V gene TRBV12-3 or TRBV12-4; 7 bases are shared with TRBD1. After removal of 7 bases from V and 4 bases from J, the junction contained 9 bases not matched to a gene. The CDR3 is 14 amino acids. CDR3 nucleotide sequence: TGTGCCAGCACTCACAGGGGCCCAGGCTATGGCTACACCTTC. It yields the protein CASTHRGPGYGYTF.

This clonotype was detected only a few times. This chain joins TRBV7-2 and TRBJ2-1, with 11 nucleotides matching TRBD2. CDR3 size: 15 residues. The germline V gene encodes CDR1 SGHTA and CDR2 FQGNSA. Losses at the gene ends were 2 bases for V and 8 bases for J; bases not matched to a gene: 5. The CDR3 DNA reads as TGTGCCAGCAGCTTAAGGTCTAGCGGGGGGTATGAGCAGTTCTTC. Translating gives CASSLRSSGGYEQFF.